This record covers a single T cell receptor beta chain. The entry originates in a study of cytomegalovirus exposure and HLA in healthy donors. The CDR3 runs 13 residues. V shed 6 bases and J shed 7 bases, with 16 bases lying between them. Germline V lookup: CDR1 MNHNY, CDR2 SVGAGI (reference sequence). Primers: 60 Vbeta forward and 13 Jbeta reverse. Produced via immunoSEQ multiplex PCR; TCRdb's table is partial and in-frame only. The sample shows 95,000 to 100,000 clones, approximately 89% of them seen only once. V gene TRBV6-6 combines with J gene TRBJ2-7; the D is unclear. The TCR was taken from a man aged 30 to 39 in good health and CMV-seronegative. Sequenced: PBMCs. The DNA for the CDR3 is TGTGCCAGCAGCCCCGTGGCAGTATGGGAGCAGTACTTC. Translation gives CASSPVAVWEQYF.